Listed below are T cell receptor beta chains from one sample, sequenced in a study of T cell repertoires in cytomegalovirus infection. One entry per CDR3 protein results from TCRdb running MiXCR on the reads. The sample gives hundreds of thousands of distinct CDR3 sequences, around a sixth of which show up once; more than 10% is in the top ten. The sample was PBMCs. The receptors were sampled from a human donor in good health (CMV status not recorded). Some clones in this sample may be carry-over from other donors' samples. Each CDR3 is given with its conserved first and last residue. A D gene is named only where the DNA matches it firmly. The size entry is marked missing in some rows and otherwise reads once, few, many or a size class.

J gene | D gene | V gene | clone size | CDR3 protein | CDR3 DNA
TRBJ1-4 | TRBD1 | TRBV4-1 | few | CASSHPRTGWEEKLFF | TGCGCCAGCAGCCATCCCCGGACAGGGTGGGAAGAAAAACTGTTTTTT
TRBJ2-5 | NA | TRBV7-7 | NA | CASSSRGAETQYF | TGTGCTAGCAGCTCCCGCGGTGCGGAGACCCAGTACTTC
TRBJ1-4 | NA | TRBV6-5 | many | CASSPTDGNEKLFF | TGTGCCAGCAGTCCGACAGACGGTAATGAAAAACTGTTTTTT
TRBJ2-4 | NA | TRBV6-5 | NA | CASSYLNIQYF | TGTGCCAGCAGTTACCTGAACATTCAGTACTTC
TRBJ1-1 | NA | TRBV7-2 | many | CASSLGMNTEAFF | TGTGCCAGCAGCTTGGGCATGAACACTGAAGCTTTCTTT
TRBJ2-2 | TRBD1 | TRBV6-1 | many | CASTQQGAANTGELFF | TGTGCCAGCACCCAACAGGGGGCGGCGAACACCGGGGAGCTGTTTTTT
TRBJ2-1 | TRBD2 | TRBV5-8 | many | CASSLRLAPYNEQFF | TGTGCCAGCAGCTTGAGACTAGCGCCCTACAATGAGCAGTTCTTC
TRBJ2-7 | TRBD1 | TRBV7-9 | many | CASSISGTGSSYEQYF | TGTGCCAGCAGCATTTCCGGGACAGGGAGCTCCTACGAGCAGTACTTC
TRBJ2-3 | NA | TRBV4-1 | few | CASSQALYTDTQYF | TGCGCCAGCAGCCAAGCTCTCTACACAGATACGCAGTATTTT
TRBJ2-7 | NA | TRBV19 | NA | CATASGSSSYEQYF | TGTGCCACCGCAAGCGGGTCGAGCTCCTACGAGCAGTACTTC
TRBJ2-7 | TRBD1 | TRBV12-3/TRBV12-4 | NA | CASSPPGTVSYEQYF | TGTGCCAGCTCTCCCCCCGGGACAGTTTCCTACGAGCAGTACTTC
TRBJ1-1 | NA | TRBV10-3 | many | CAISERAPTRSTEAFF | TGTGCCATCAGTGAAAGGGCGCCAACGAGAAGCACTGAAGCTTTCTTT
TRBJ2-1 | TRBD1 | TRBV24-1 | few | CAANEGTGLNEQFF | TGTGCCGCTAACGAAGGGACAGGACTCAATGAGCAGTTCTTC
TRBJ2-2 | TRBD2 | TRBV7-2 | many | CASSFVAGGNTGELFF | TGTGCCAGCAGCTTTGTAGCGGGGGGGAACACCGGGGAGCTGTTTTTT